The 27 T cell receptor beta chains below all came from one sample that was sequenced in a study of Ad26.COV2.S vaccination and SARS-CoV-2 variants. TCRdb's table, derived via immunoSEQ multiplex PCR, lists solely in-frame clones and lacks some. The sample shows around 350,000 clones, just over 90% of them seen only once. The starting material was peripheral blood, obtained after recovery from COVID-19. The receptors were sampled from a human donor who had recovered from COVID-19.

The chain couples TRBV5-6 to TRBJ2-1; TRBD2 aligns across 7 bases. Trimming took 3 bases from V and 0 from J; bases not matched to a gene: 3. The CDR3 covers 15 residues. Germline V gives CDR1 SGHDT, CDR2 YYEEEE. Here the CDR3 reads CASSSRLASYNEQFF. The CDR3 DNA reads as TGTGCCAGCAGCTCTAGACTAGCCTCCTACAATGAGCAGTTCTTC.

The V call is TRBV5-1, the J call TRBJ2-7, with unresolved D. Trimming cost V 0 bases and J 7 bases, with 8 bases left between them. This CDR3 contains 12 residues. Germline V gene data show CDR1 as SGHRS and CDR2 as YFSETQ. The CDR3 region has the DNA TGCGCCAGCAGCTTGGAATTTTCGGAGCAGTACTTC. As protein: CASSLEFSEQYF.

This chain uses TRBV7-6 with TRBJ2-1, with 10 bases aligning to TRBD2. V lost 3 bases, J lost 7 bases, and 6 bases stayed unmatched. Germline V gives CDR1 SGHVS, CDR2 FNYEAQ. The CDR3 consists of 15 residues. The DNA of the CDR3 is TGTGCCAGCAGCTTTGCTAGCGGGGGCAGGAATGAGCAGTTCTTC. It specifies CASSFASGGRNEQFF. The full variable domain, rest sourced from reference TRBV7-6 and TRBJ2-1, is GAGVSQSPRYKVTKRGQDVALRCDPISGHVSLYWYRQALGQGPEFLTYFNYEAQQDKSGLPNDRFSAERPEGSISTLTIQRTEQRDSAMYRCASSFASGGRNEQFFGPGTRLTVL.

The V and J genes are TRBV24-1 and TRBJ2-2; D is uncertain. With 5 bases removed from V and 8 bases from J, the gap between germline ends came to 11 bases. Germline CDR1 KGHDR, CDR2 SFDVKD. The CDR3 consists of 13 residues. CDR3 protein: CATSAAGWGELFF. As DNA, the CDR3 is TGTGCCACCAGTGCCGCAGGTTGGGGGGAGCTGTTTTTT.

The chain recombines TRBV7-7 with TRBJ1-4; TRBD1 agrees at 10 bases. The CDR3 runs 15 residues. Unmatched junction bases numbered 5, after V lost 3 bases and J lost 7 bases. The V gene's germline CDR1 is SSHAT and CDR2 FNYEAQ (reference sequence). DNA of the CDR3: TGTGCCAGCAGCTTCAGACAGGGGGCCGGTGAAAAACTGTTTTTT. It yields the protein CASSFRQGAGEKLFF.

This sequence joins TRBV5-1 and TRBJ2-3; 8 nucleotides match TRBD2. Losses at the gene ends were 4 bases for V and 4 bases for J; bases not matched to a gene: 11. The germline gives CDR1 SGHRS, CDR2 YFSETQ. The CDR3 extends over 16 amino acids. As DNA, the CDR3 is TGCGCCAGCAGCCCCGGGTGGAGCGGGGGAGCAGATACGCAGTATTTT. It yields the protein CASSPGWSGGADTQYF.

This clone is medium-sized by share. The genes are TRBV4-2 and TRBJ2-5; 10 positions match TRBD1. The CDR3 is made up of 15 amino acids. Germline V gives CDR1 LGHNA, CDR2 YNFKEQ. The V segment lost 3 bases and the J segment 2 bases; nucleotides outside the gene matches: 3. The CDR3 is CASSQGQGTQETQYF. The DNA for the CDR3 is TGTGCCAGCAGCCAGGGACAGGGGACACAAGAGACCCAGTACTTC.

The V gene is TRBV7-8, the J gene TRBJ2-5; 8 nucleotides align to TRBD2. The germline gives CDR1 SGHVS, CDR2 FQNEAQ. J gave up 10 bases and V 5 bases, and 3 bases lay outside the gene matches. CDR3 length: 11 residues. Here the CDR3 reads CASSTGGGQYF. CDR3 in DNA: TGTGCCAGCAGCACGGGGGGGGGCCAGTACTTC.

This clone was counted once. The V and J genes are TRBV2 and TRBJ1-4, with 7 bases that match TRBD1. The CDR3 is 13 amino acids. The germline V gene has CDR1 SNHLY and CDR2 FYNNEI. V lost 7 bases and J lost 7; bases outside the gene matches: 6. The CDR3 bases are TGTGCCAGCACTGGGACAGCACCTGAAAAACTGTTTTTT. Its translation is CASTGTAPEKLFF.

V is TRBV7-9 and J is TRBJ2-3; D gene uncertain. Germline V CDR1 and CDR2: SEHNR, FQNEAQ (reference sequence). Trimming cost V 6 bases and J 0 bases, with 16 bases left between them. The CDR3 spans 16 residues. The CDR3 nucleotides read TGTGCCAGCAGGAAGACGCGGTTCAAAAGCACAGATACGCAGTATTTT. Translated: CASRKTRFKSTDTQYF.

This chain connects TRBV27 to TRBJ1-2; D remains unclear. Trimming removed 9 bases from V and 2 bases from J, with 22 bases in between. CDR1 is MNHEY, CDR2 SMNVEV, per germline (reference sequence). The CDR3 is 16 amino acids. The CDR3 sequence is CASSRSNLGSNYGYTF. Here the CDR3 DNA reads TGTGCCAGTAGTAGGAGCAATCTGGGGTCGAACTATGGCTACACCTTC.

This chain joins TRBV20-1 and TRBJ1-4; tentatively, D is TRBD1 (5 bases). This CDR3 is 11 amino acids long. Germline V CDR1 and CDR2: DFQATT, SNEGSKA (reference sequence). CDR3 coding DNA: TGCAGCCCAGGGAGACAGGAAAAACTGTTTTTT. Translating gives CSPGRQEKLFF.

The J gene is TRBJ1-3, the V gene TRBV27; possible D gene TRBD1, 5 bases. This CDR3 comprises 14 residues. Germline V gene data show CDR1 as MNHEY and CDR2 as SMNVEV (reference sequence). The V end was cut by 5 bases, the J end by 4 bases, with 12 bases between. Here the CDR3 reads CASSPWGRGNTIYF. CDR3 in DNA: TGTGCCAGCAGTCCCTGGGGCCGCGGAAACACCATATATTTT.

J is TRBJ1-4 and V is TRBV11-2; D is perhaps TRBD1 (6 bases). CDR3 length: 14 residues. Germline loops: CDR1 SGHAT, CDR2 FQNNGV. Trimming removed 1 base at V and 8 bases at J, with 11 bases between. The CDR3 coding sequence is TGTGCCAGCAGCTTAGTCGGGGGCTGGGAAAAACTGTTTTTT. It yields the protein CASSLVGGWEKLFF.

This clone was recorded only once. This chain joins TRBV4-1 and TRBJ2-3; 7 nucleotides match TRBD2. CDR1 MGHRA and CDR2 YSYEKL come from the germline V gene. V lost 2 bases, J lost 4 bases, and 6 bases stayed unmatched. The CDR3 sequence is 15 residues long. The CDR3 DNA sequence: TGCGCCAGCAGCCAAACGGGACTACGGGCAGATACGCAGTATTTT. Amino acid sequence: CASSQTGLRADTQYF.

This chain joins TRBV2 and TRBJ1-5, with TRBD1 as a possible D gene (5 bases). CDR1 SNHLY and CDR2 FYNNEI come from the germline V gene. V lost 7 bases, J lost 1 base, and 8 bases lay in between. The CDR3 extends over 13 amino acids. The CDR3 here is CASKEGSNQPQHF. The DNA for the CDR3 is TGTGCCAGCAAAGAGGGGAGCAATCAGCCCCAGCATTTT.

This sequence joins TRBV9 and TRBJ2-1; 7 bases are shared with TRBD2. Germline CDR1 and CDR2: SGDLS and YYNGEE. The CDR3 is 15 residues long. Losses at the gene ends were 0 bases for V and 7 bases for J; bases not matched to a gene: 7. CDR3 nucleotide sequence: TGTGCCAGCAGCGTAGCGGGCGGGGGAGGTAATGAGCAGTTCTTC. Translated: CASSVAGGGGNEQFF.

This clone occurred once. A junction boundary mismatches the germline segment, possibly from a read error. At the DNA level, this CDR3 is encoded by other sequences in the same sample as well. The chain couples TRBV7-2 to TRBJ1-5; D is uncertain. The germline V gene has CDR1 SGHTA and CDR2 FQGNSA. The CDR3 spans 12 residues. The DNA for the CDR3 is TGTGCCAGCAGTTTAGGTAATCAGCCCCAGCATTTT. Amino acids: CASSLGNQPQHF. Full variable domain (outside the CDR3, taken from reference TRBV7-2 and TRBJ1-5): GAGVSQSPSNKVTEKGKDVELRCDPISGHTALYWYRQSLGQGLEFLIYFQGNSAPDKSGLPSDRFSAERTGGSVSTLTIQRTQQEDSAVYLCASSLGNQPQHFGDGTRLSIL.

The chain has TRBV4-1 and TRBJ1-4, with 7 bases identical to TRBD1. Germline assignment: CDR1 MGHRA and CDR2 YSYEKL. The CDR3 runs to 15 residues. The V gene end was trimmed by 3 bases and the J gene end by 5 bases; junction bases not matched to a gene: 6. CDR3 in amino acids: CASSQATGRNEKLFF. The CDR3 nucleotides are TGCGCCAGCAGCCAGGCGACAGGGCGCAATGAAAAACTGTTTTTT.

This rearrangement joins TRBV6-5 to TRBJ2-7; no reliable D call. In germline, CDR1 is MNHEY, CDR2 SVGAGI. The CDR3 totals 13 residues. V was shortened by 6 bases and J by 2 bases, with 11 bases between the two germline ends. The CDR3 DNA is TGTGCCAGCAGCAGAACGCAAGCCTACGAGCAGTACTTC. Translation: CASSRTQAYEQYF.

The J gene is TRBJ2-7, the V gene TRBV5-6; the D gene is possibly TRBD2 (5 bases). CDR1 and CDR2 (germline): SGHDT, YYEEEE. V lost 1 base and J 7 bases, leaving 12 bases between the germline ends. The CDR3 is 13 residues long. In DNA, the CDR3 is TGTGCCAGCAGCTTGTTGATAGCGCGGGAGCAGTACTTC. Amino acid sequence: CASSLLIAREQYF.

In this sample, this clone turned up a few times. The chain couples TRBV7-9 to TRBJ2-7; D is undetermined. From germline, CDR1 is SEHNR and CDR2 FQNEAQ (reference sequence). Trimming took 1 base from V and 6 from J, leaving 4 bases between them. The CDR3 runs 11 residues. This chain's CDR3 is CASSLGIEQYF. The CDR3 DNA follows: TGTGCCAGCAGCTTAGGTATCGAGCAGTACTTC.

The chain has TRBV29-1 and TRBJ1-5; D unclear. CDR3 length equals 17 residues. From germline, CDR1 is SQVTM and CDR2 ANQGSEA. Trimming took 1 base from V and 4 from J, leaving 20 bases between them. The chain's CDR3 is CSVEVGAVCVFNQPQHF. The DNA for the CDR3 is TGCAGCGTTGAAGTGGGTGCAGTTTGTGTTTTTAATCAGCCCCAGCATTTT. Based on the CDR3 plus reference TRBV29-1 and TRBJ1-5, the full variable domain is SAVISQKPSRDICQRGTSLTIQCQVDSQVTMMFWYRQQPGQSLTLIATANQGSEATYESGFVIDKFPISRPNLTFSTLTVSNMSPEDSSIYLCSVEVGAVCVFNQPQHFGDGTRLSIL.

The genes are TRBV9 and TRBJ1-1, with TRBD1 identical over 8 bases. This CDR3 contains 12 residues. Trimming took 8 bases from V and 8 from J; bases not matched to a gene: 8. Germline V gives CDR1 SGDLS, CDR2 YYNGEE. CDR3 nucleotide sequence: TGTGCCAGTTCTCGACAGGGGAGGGAAGCTTTCTTT. Translated, it gives CASSRQGREAFF.

The chain links TRBV7-9 to TRBJ1-2, with TRBD1 matching over 8 bases. This CDR3 is built from 17 residues. Germline-derived CDR1 and CDR2 are SEHNR and FQNEAQ (reference sequence). Trimming cost V 4 bases and J 0 bases; bases outside gene matches: 10. As DNA, the CDR3 is TGTGCCAGCAGCTCATTCCCAGGGACAGGTCCTAACTATGGCTACACCTTC. Translating gives CASSSFPGTGPNYGYTF.

The DNA for the CDR3 is TGTGCCAGCAGCGTCCGGGACAGGGTCTCTTTCTATAATTCACCCCTCCACTTT. This sequence encodes CASSVRDRVSFYNSPLHF. This sequence joins TRBV9 and TRBJ1-6; the match to TRBD1 covers 9 bases. The CDR3 has 18 residues. The J segment lost 3 bases and the V segment lost 2 bases, leaving 9 bases of the junction unmatched. CDR1 SGDLS and CDR2 YYNGEE come from the germline V gene.

The genes are TRBV11-2 and TRBJ1-2, with D uncertain. CDR3 size: 15 residues. Trimming took 0 bases from V and 0 from J, leaving 8 bases between them. Germline CDR1 is SGHAT and CDR2 is FQNNGV. CDR3 sequence: CASSLERSTNYGYTF. The CDR3 bases are TGTGCCAGCAGCTTAGAGCGGTCAACTAACTATGGCTACACCTTC.